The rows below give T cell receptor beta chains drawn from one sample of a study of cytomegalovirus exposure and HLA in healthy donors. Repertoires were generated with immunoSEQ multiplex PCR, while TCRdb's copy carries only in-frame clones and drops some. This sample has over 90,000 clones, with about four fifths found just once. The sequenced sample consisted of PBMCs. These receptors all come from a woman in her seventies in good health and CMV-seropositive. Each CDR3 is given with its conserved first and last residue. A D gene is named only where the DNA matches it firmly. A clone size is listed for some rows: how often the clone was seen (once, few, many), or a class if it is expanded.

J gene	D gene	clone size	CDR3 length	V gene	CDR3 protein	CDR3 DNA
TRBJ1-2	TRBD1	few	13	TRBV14	CASSQGQGYGYTF	TGTGCCAGCAGCCAGGGACAGGGCTATGGCTACACCTTC
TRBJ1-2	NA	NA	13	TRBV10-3	CAITRTLRGGYTF	TGTGCCATCACTCGGACACTAAGGGGTGGCTACACCTTC
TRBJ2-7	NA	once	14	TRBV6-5	CASTRGSGSYEQYF	TGTGCCAGCACCCGGGGGAGTGGGTCCTACGAGCAGTACTTC
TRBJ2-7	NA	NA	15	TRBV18	CASSSPGQSSYEQYF	TGTGCCAGCTCATCGCCGGGTCAAAGCTCCTACGAGCAGTACTTC
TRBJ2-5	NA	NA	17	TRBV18	CASSPRSPGQGTETQYF	TGTGCCAGCTCACCCCGCAGTCCGGGCCAGGGAACGGAGACCCAGTACTTC
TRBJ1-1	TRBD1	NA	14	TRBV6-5	CASSAGTGGTEAFF	TGTGCCAGCAGTGCCGGGACAGGGGGCACTGAAGCTTTCTTT
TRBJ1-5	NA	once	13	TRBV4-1	CASSPFSNQPQHF	TGCGCCAGCAGCCCCTTTAGCAATCAGCCCCAGCATTTT
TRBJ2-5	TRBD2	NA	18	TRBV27	CASSPLGLAGGPTKTQYF	TGTGCCAGCAGCCCCTTGGGGCTAGCGGGAGGGCCTACGAAGACCCAGTACTTC
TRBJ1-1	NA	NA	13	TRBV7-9	CASSFDSYTEAFF	TGTGCCAGCAGCTTCGACTCCTACACTGAAGCTTTCTTT
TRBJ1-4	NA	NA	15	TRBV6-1	CASSPRTAQNEKLFF	TGTGCCAGCAGTCCCCGGACAGCACAAAATGAAAAACTGTTTTTT
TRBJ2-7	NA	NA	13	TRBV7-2	CASSLGGNYEQYF	TGTGCCAGCAGCTTAGGAGGCAACTACGAGCAGTACTTC
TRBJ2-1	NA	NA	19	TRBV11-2	CASRPLRISTPSNYNEQFF	TGTGCCAGCAGACCGTTGCGGATCTCAACCCCCTCTAATTACAATGAGCAGTTCTTC
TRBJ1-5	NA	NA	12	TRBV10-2	CASSEGDQPQHF	TGCGCCAGCAGTGAGGGAGATCAGCCCCAGCATTTT
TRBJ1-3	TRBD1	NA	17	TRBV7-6	CASSASPGQVSGNTIYF	TGTGCCAGCAGCGCCTCCCCGGGACAGGTGTCTGGAAACACCATATATTTT
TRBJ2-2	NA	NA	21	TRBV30	CAWSGFRGLGISGVNTGELFF	TGTGCCTGGAGTGGTTTTCGGGGTTTGGGGATTAGCGGAGTGAACACCGGGGAGCTGTTTTTT
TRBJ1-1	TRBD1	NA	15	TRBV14	CASSLRTGGNTEAFF	TGTGCCAGCAGCCTTCGGACAGGGGGGAACACTGAAGCTTTCTTT